Listed below are T cell receptor beta chains from one sample, sequenced in a study of cytomegalovirus exposure and HLA in healthy donors. Profiled with immunoSEQ multiplex PCR; TCRdb holds only in-frame clones, not every one. The repertoire holds 65,000 to 75,000 clones, with 94% as singletons. The sequenced sample consisted of PBMCs. The receptors stem from a man aged 18-30 years in good health and CMV-seropositive. Each CDR3 is given with its conserved first and last residue. The D gene is left open where the match is weak. Rows give clone size only sometimes, using once, few, many, or a class for an expanded clone.

size	length	J	D	V	DNA	CDR3
-	15	TRBJ1-3	-	TRBV19	TGTGCCAGTAGTAGCACAGGATTCTCTGGAAACACCATATATTTT	CASSSTGFSGNTIYF
-	16	TRBJ2-1	TRBD1	TRBV23-1	TGCGCCAGCAGTCAATGGACAGGGGGCATGTCCAATGAGCAGTTCTTC	CASSQWTGGMSNEQFF
-	14	TRBJ1-4	-	TRBV28	TGTGCCAGCAGACCTCCAGGGACTAATGAAAAACTGTTTTTT	CASRPPGTNEKLFF
-	16	TRBJ2-7	-	TRBV7-6	TGTGCCAGCAGCTTAGGGGCAGCACTGACGGGGGACGAGCAGTACTTC	CASSLGAALTGDEQYF
-	16	TRBJ2-1	TRBD2	TRBV2	TGTGCCAGCAGTGAAGCAGCTAGCGGGATCAGAAATGAGCAGTTCTTC	CASSEAASGIRNEQFF
-	15	TRBJ2-5	-	TRBV4-1	TGCGCCAGCAGCCAATACTCAGGGGTTGGAGAGACCCAGTACTTC	CASSQYSGVGETQYF
-	13	TRBJ1-1	TRBD1	TRBV19	TGTGCCAGTACCGAGAACAGGGGAACTGAAGCTTTCTTT	CASTENRGTEAFF
-	14	TRBJ1-5	-	TRBV10-3	TGTGCCACCGCCACTGAGATTTACGGGCAGCCCCAGCATTTT	CATATEIYGQPQHF
-	12	TRBJ1-3	-	TRBV9	TGTGCCACCGGAGGCTCTGGAAACACCATATATTTT	CATGGSGNTIYF
-	14	TRBJ2-7	-	TRBV9	TGTGCCAGCAGCGCAGGGAGGTCGACCTACGAGCAGTACTTC	CASSAGRSTYEQYF
-	12	TRBJ2-3	TRBD1	TRBV29-1	TGCAGCACTCCAGGACAGGGTGATACGCAGTATTTT	CSTPGQGDTQYF
once	21	TRBJ2-4	TRBD2	TRBV30	TGTGCCTGGAGTGTATTGGCGGGAGGGCCCGGTTGGACTCAAGCCAAAAACATTCAGTACTTC	CAWSVLAGGPGWTQAKNIQYF
-	14	TRBJ1-4	TRBD1	TRBV5-1	TGCGCCAGCAGCAAGGACAGGGGAAATGAAAAACTGTTTTTT	CASSKDRGNEKLFF
-	14	TRBJ2-7	-	TRBV27	TGTGCCAGCAGTTTCCAGACAGGCTCCTACGAGCAGTACTTC	CASSFQTGSYEQYF
-	13	TRBJ1-5	TRBD1	TRBV10-3	TGTGCCATCAGTACAGGGGGAAATCAGCCCCAGCATTTT	CAISTGGNQPQHF